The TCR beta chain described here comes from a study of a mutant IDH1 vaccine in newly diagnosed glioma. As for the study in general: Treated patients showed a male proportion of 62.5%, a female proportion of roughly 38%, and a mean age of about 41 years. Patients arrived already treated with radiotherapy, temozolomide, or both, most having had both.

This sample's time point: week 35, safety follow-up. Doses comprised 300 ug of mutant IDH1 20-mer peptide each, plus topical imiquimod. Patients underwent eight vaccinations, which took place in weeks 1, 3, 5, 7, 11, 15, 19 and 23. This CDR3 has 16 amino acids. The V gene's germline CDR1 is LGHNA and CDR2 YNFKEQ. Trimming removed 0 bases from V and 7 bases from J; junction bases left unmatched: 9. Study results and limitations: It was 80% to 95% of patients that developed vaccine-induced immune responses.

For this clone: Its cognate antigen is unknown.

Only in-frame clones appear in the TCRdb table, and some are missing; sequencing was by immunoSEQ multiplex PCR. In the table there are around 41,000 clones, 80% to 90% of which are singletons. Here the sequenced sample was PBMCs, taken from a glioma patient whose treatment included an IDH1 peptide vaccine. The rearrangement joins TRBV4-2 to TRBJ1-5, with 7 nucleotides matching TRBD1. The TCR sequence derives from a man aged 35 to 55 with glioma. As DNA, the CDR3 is TGTGCCAGCAGCCAAGACGAGGGGGCAGGATGGCAGCCCCAGCATTTT. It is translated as CASSQDEGAGWQPQHF.